The next 25 T cell receptor beta chains were all read from a single sample in a study of breast tumors, draining lymph nodes, adjacent tissues. From the multiplex PCR reads, TCRdb called clonotypes with MiXCR, one entry per CDR3 protein. The table records over 15,000 distinct CDR3 sequences, 50% to 60% of them present only once. The sample was tumor-adjacent breast tissue. The receptor source for this set is a female donor with breast cancer. Some clones in this sample may be carry-over from other donors' samples.

By proportion, this clonotype is medium-sized. The CDR3 nucleotides are TGTGCCAGCAGCTTCTCCCTAGCGGGAGTCAATGAGCAGTTCTTC. This gives the protein CASSFSLAGVNEQFF. The V call is TRBV7-2, the J call TRBJ2-1, with 10 bases that match TRBD2. V trimming: 3 bases; J trimming: 6 bases; junction bases outside the gene matches: 5. Germline-derived CDR1 and CDR2 are SGHTA and FQGNSA. The CDR3 runs 15 residues. Full variable domain (rest looked up from reference TRBV7-2 and TRBJ2-1): GAGVSQSPSNKVTEKGKDVELRCDPISGHTALYWYRQSLGQGLEFLIYFQGNSAPDKSGLPSDRFSAERTGGSVSTLTIQRTQQEDSAVYLCASSFSLAGVNEQFFGPGTRLTVL.

This clonotype was observed many times. V is TRBV28 and J is TRBJ1-5, with TRBD1 identical over 8 bases. CDR3 size: 16 residues. Germline V lookup: CDR1 MDHEN, CDR2 SYDVKM. The V and J ends lost 6 bases and 4 bases, in that order; junction bases with no gene match: 11. The CDR3, as DNA: TGTGCCAGCAGGACCCCAGGGGGCGTGGGGAATCAGCCCCAGCATTTT. This gives the protein CASRTPGGVGNQPQHF.

CDR3 bases: TGCAGTGCTACAAGACTAGCGGGTGCCTACGAGCAGTACTTC. Protein sequence: CSATRLAGAYEQYF. The chain joins TRBV20-1 to TRBJ2-7, with TRBD2 matching over 10 bases. CDR1 DFQATT and CDR2 SNEGSKA come from the germline V gene (reference sequence). The CDR3 spans 14 residues. J gave up 2 bases and V 4 bases, and 5 bases lay outside the gene matches.

This clonotype is termed medium-sized. The CDR3 DNA reads as TGTGCCAGCAGTGAAGACAGGGGGTATTCACCCCTCCACTTT. Amino acids: CASSEDRGYSPLHF. The chain has TRBV6-1 and TRBJ1-6; the match to TRBD1 covers 8 bases. Germline loops: CDR1 MNHNS, CDR2 SASEGT. The CDR3 sequence is 14 residues long. V lost 1 base and J lost 8; bases outside the gene matches: 1.

This clonotype occurred many times. The chain employs TRBV12-3 or TRBV12-4 and TRBJ2-1; D is uncertain. V was cut by 10 bases and J by 7 bases, with 8 bases left in between. The CDR3 is 10 residues long. The CDR3 DNA is TGTGCCACCGCACTAAATGAGCAGTTCTTC. Protein: CATALNEQFF.

The V gene is TRBV20-1, the J gene TRBJ2-1, with TRBD2 matching over 9 bases. Germline loops: CDR1 DFQATT, CDR2 SNEGSKA (reference sequence). V was pared by 4 bases and J by 1 base, with 8 bases of the junction left unmatched. CDR3 length: 16 residues. CDR3 nucleotide sequence: TGCAGTGCTACCCAGACTAGCGGACTTTCCTACAATGAGCAGTTCTTC. Encoded protein: CSATQTSGLSYNEQFF.

V and J are TRBV12-3 or TRBV12-4 and TRBJ2-3, with 9 bases lining up with TRBD1. The CDR3 is 14 residues long. Trimming took 5 bases from V and 3 from J; bases not matched to a gene: 3. This CDR3 reads CASSLGQGTDTQYF. The DNA for the CDR3 is TGTGCCAGCAGTCTCGGACAGGGGACAGATACGCAGTATTTT.

There are many counts of this clonotype. The chain is built from TRBV6-5 and TRBJ2-1; 10 bases map to TRBD2. The CDR3 is made up of 16 amino acids. The V segment lost 6 bases and the J segment 1 base; nucleotides outside the gene matches: 6. Germline CDR1 MNHEY, CDR2 SVGAGI. CDR3 DNA sequence: TGTGCCAGCAGCGAGGGACTAGCGTTATCCTACAATGAGCAGTTCTTC. It translates to CASSEGLALSYNEQFF.

The V call is TRBV24-1, the J call TRBJ1-2, with TRBD1 identical over 8 bases. With 10 bases clipped from V and 9 bases from J, the junction kept 9 bases outside the gene matches. CDR1 KGHDR and CDR2 SFDVKD come from the germline V gene. The CDR3 runs to 12 residues. The DNA for the CDR3 is TGTGCCACTGCGGACAGGGTACATCGCTACACCTTC. This gives the protein CATADRVHRYTF.

The CDR3 reads CASGGQGVSPLHF. CDR3 nucleotide sequence: TGTGCCAGCGGGGGACAGGGAGTTTCACCCCTCCACTTT. The gene calls are TRBV5-6 and TRBJ1-6, with TRBD1 matching over 9 bases. This CDR3 has 13 residues. The junction had 5 bases not matched to a gene; V was cut back by 7 bases and J by 9 bases. CDR1 is SGHDT and CDR2 is YYEEEE in the germline V gene.

In its sample, this clonotype is medium-sized (0.01 to 0.1%). The chain joins TRBV7-2 to TRBJ2-7; a possible D gene is TRBD1 (6 bases). V was shortened by 5 bases and J by 0 bases, with 11 bases between the two germline ends. The CDR3 runs 14 residues. CDR1 is SGHTA and CDR2 is FQGNSA in the germline V gene. CDR3 amino acids: CASSPQGISYEQYF. CDR3 DNA sequence: TGTGCCAGCAGCCCACAGGGTATCTCCTACGAGCAGTACTTC.

This clonotype has just a few counts. The chain has TRBV5-1 and TRBJ1-1, with 7 bases aligning to TRBD1. There are 16 residues in the CDR3. Trimming took 0 bases from V and 3 from J; bases not matched to a gene: 8. Germline values: CDR1 SGHRS, CDR2 YFSETQ. The CDR3: CASSLGDSGFYTEAFF. The CDR3, as DNA: TGCGCCAGCAGCTTGGGGGACAGCGGCTTTTACACTGAAGCTTTCTTT.

The table lists this clonotype with many counts. The chain uses TRBV28 and TRBJ1-5, with unresolved D. The germline CDR1 and CDR2 sequences are MDHEN and SYDVKM. V lost 7 bases and J 4 bases, leaving 11 bases between the germline ends. The CDR3 has 13 residues. CDR3 in amino acids: CASTLQPNQPQHF. The DNA for the CDR3 is TGTGCCAGCACTCTACAGCCAAATCAGCCCCAGCATTTT.

The table lists this clonotype with many counts. The chain links TRBV20-1 to TRBJ2-1, with 8 bases matching TRBD2. The CDR3 sequence is 11 residues long. V lost 4 bases to trimming and J lost 16 bases; unmatched junction nucleotides: 9. CDR1 and CDR2 (germline): DFQATT, SNEGSKA (reference sequence). The DNA of the CDR3 is TGCAGTGCTATCGGGCGGGAGGATTTATTCTTC. Its translation: CSAIGREDLFF.

Note on this clonotype: A much larger clonotype is one base distant, so this may be a read error. The chain employs TRBV6-2 or TRBV6-3 and TRBJ2-2; D not certain. The CDR3 has 11 residues. The germline V gene has CDR1 MNHEY and CDR2 SVGEGT. The CDR3 loop reads CASSHSWELFF. The CDR3 nucleotides are TGTGCCAGCAGTCACTCCTGGGAGCTGTTTTTT.

The V gene is TRBV12-3 or TRBV12-4, the J gene TRBJ2-1; TRBD2 matches at 10 bases. The CDR3 has 15 amino acids. Trimming cost V 3 bases and J 10 bases; bases outside gene matches: 9. The DNA of the CDR3 is TGTGCCAGCAGTTTTCGGCTAGCGGGAGTCAGCGAGCAGTTCTTC. Translating it yields CASSFRLAGVSEQFF.

This chain uses TRBV7-9 with TRBJ2-7, with 13 bases that match TRBD2. V trimming: 5 bases; J trimming: 2 bases; junction bases outside the gene matches: 3. Per germline, CDR1 SEHNR and CDR2 FQNEAQ (reference sequence). CDR3 length equals 15 residues. The chain's CDR3 is CASSGTSGTAYEQYF. Here the CDR3 DNA reads TGTGCCAGCAGCGGGACTAGCGGGACAGCCTACGAGCAGTACTTC.

At least ten counts were recorded for this clonotype. A much larger clone differs from this one at a single base, so this may be a read error. The chain carries TRBV9 and TRBJ2-1, with D maybe TRBD1 (6 bases). CDR1 SGDLS and CDR2 YYNGEE come from the germline V gene. The CDR3 spans 14 residues. CDR3 in amino acids: CASSILDSYNEQSF. The CDR3, as DNA: TGTGCCAGCAGCATCCTGGACAGCTACAATGAGCAGTCCTTC.

The rearrangement uses TRBV12-3 or TRBV12-4 and TRBJ1-1; D remains unclear. With 4 bases removed from V and 8 bases from J, the gap between germline ends came to 8 bases. The CDR3 runs to 11 residues. CDR3 amino acids: CASSSGVEAFF. The CDR3 region has the DNA TGTGCCAGCAGTTCCGGAGTAGAAGCTTTCTTT.

This chain uses TRBV2 with TRBJ1-2; no firm D call. Trimming took 5 bases from V and 5 from J, leaving 9 bases between them. Germline CDR1 SNHLY, CDR2 FYNNEI. The length of the CDR3 is 12 residues. Here the CDR3 DNA reads TGTGCCAGCAGTTATGTCTCTTATGGCTACACCTTC. Its translation: CASSYVSYGYTF.

This clonotype was observed at least ten times. A much larger clonotype is one base distant, so this may be a read error. The CDR3 nucleotides read TGTGCCAGCAGTTACCGGGGACAGGGTTACGAGCGGTACTTC. As protein: CASSYRGQGYERYF. The genes are TRBV6-2 or TRBV6-3 and TRBJ2-7; 9 bases agree with TRBD1. Germline loops: CDR1 MNHEY, CDR2 SVGEGT. This CDR3 has 14 amino acids.

The chain recombines TRBV10-1 with TRBJ2-3; D gene ambiguous. The length of the CDR3 is 13 residues. Germline CDR1 and CDR2: WNHNN and SYGVQD (reference sequence). Trimming cost V 0 bases and J 8 bases, with 9 bases left between them. CDR3 coding DNA: TGCGCCAGCAGTGAGTCGATCCTGAGTACGCAGTATTTT. Protein product: CASSESILSTQYF.

The CDR3 loop reads CASSRQQGGDYGYTF. CDR3 DNA: TGTGCCAGCAGCCGCCAACAGGGGGGCGACTATGGCTACACCTTC. The chain recombines TRBV14 with TRBJ1-2, with 8 bases fitting TRBD1. The CDR3 length is 15 residues. Trimming removed 4 bases from V and 3 bases from J; junction bases left unmatched: 7. CDR1 and CDR2 from the germline V gene are SGHDN and FVKESK.

A remark on this clonotype: Without the conserved terminal phenylalanine or tryptophan, this CDR3 likely stems from a read error. The chain employs TRBV12-3 or TRBV12-4 and TRBJ1-6; TRBD1 is a possible D gene (5 bases). V shed 6 bases and J shed 7 bases, with 16 bases lying between them. This CDR3 contains 15 residues. The CDR3 region is CASSETGAGNSPLHL. The CDR3, as DNA: TGTGCCAGCAGCGAAACCGGGGCAGGGAATTCACCCCTCCACCTT.

Comment on this clonotype: A single base separates this from a much larger clone, so it may be a read error. Without the conserved terminal phenylalanine or tryptophan, this CDR3 likely stems from a read error. The chain's CDR3 is CASSLMGTNTEAFC. In nucleotides, the CDR3 is TGTGCCAGCAGCTTGATGGGGACAAACACTGAAGCTTTCTGT. The chain recombines TRBV5-4 with TRBJ1-1; maybe TRBD1 (6 bases). Trimming removed 1 base at V and 2 bases at J, with 9 bases between. This CDR3 is built from 14 residues. Germline CDR1 is SGHNT and CDR2 is YYREEE (reference sequence).